Included here is one T cell receptor (beta chain) sequence, with context. The antigen remains undetermined. Thawed PBMCs were FACS-sorted into unstimulated CD4+CD25+CD127- regulatory T cells, CD4+CD25- non-regulatory cells, CD4 and CD8 cells. Thawed PBMCs were rested overnight at 37°C with 200 to 250 IU/ml IL-2 before regulatory T cell sorting. This specimen comes from a study of Tregs in tolerant kidney transplant recipients. The germline V gene encodes CDR1 SGHNT and CDR2 YYREEE (reference sequence). The CDR3 contains 13 residues. V gave up 2 bases and J gave up 9 bases, with 12 bases separating them. Study findings and constraints: The small number of patients limits these findings pending further validation. No direct test of biological reproducibility was done here.

Repertoires were generated with immunoSEQ multiplex PCR, while TCRdb's copy carries only in-frame clones and drops some. This sample has about 46,000 clones, with roughly nine tenths found just once. The chain joins TRBV5-4 to TRBJ2-1; TRBD2 might be the D (6 bases). Sequencing was carried out using Tregs from blood. The receptor was derived from a human donor in good health. The CDR3 loop reads CASSFDFGGEQFF. CDR3 DNA sequence: TGTGCCAGCAGCTTTGACTTCGGGGGTGAGCAGTTCTTC.